The 30 T cell receptor beta chains given below trace back to one sample, sequenced in a study of T cells after posttransplantation cyclophosphamide. This table comes from immunoSEQ multiplex PCR, and its TCRdb copy is limited to in-frame clones, with some not included. The sample shows 25,000 to 35,000 clones, none of them appearing just once. Sequencing input: PBMCs. The receptors were sampled from a woman aged 60 to 75 in good health, CMV-negative, and a related stem cell transplant donor.

This clone was seen at least ten times. The chain carries TRBV28 and TRBJ1-1; maybe TRBD1 (6 bases). Between the trimmed V and J ends, which lost 7 bases and 5 bases, there was a span of 11 bases. Per germline, CDR1 MDHEN and CDR2 SYDVKM. The CDR3 extends over 12 amino acids. The CDR3 loop is CASTLQGTEAFF. DNA for the CDR3: TGTGCCAGCACCCTACAGGGAACTGAAGCTTTCTTT.

This clone was seen ten or more times. This chain joins TRBV27 and TRBJ1-6, with TRBD1 as a possible D gene (6 bases). Trimming took 6 bases from V and 4 from J, leaving 10 bases between them. Germline V lookup: CDR1 MNHEY, CDR2 SMNVEV (reference sequence). This CDR3 has 14 amino acids. For the CDR3, the DNA is TGTGCCAGCAGCTCACAGGGTTATAATTCACCCCTCCACTTT. This sequence encodes CASSSQGYNSPLHF.

This clone was found many times. The chain is built from TRBV2 and TRBJ2-4; D may be TRBD1 or TRBD2 (6 bases each). V was pared by 3 bases and J by 3 bases, with 21 bases between. CDR3 length equals 18 residues. From germline, CDR1 is SNHLY and CDR2 FYNNEI. CDR3 amino acids: CASSEQGRSQYGKNIQYF. Written as DNA, the CDR3 is TGTGCCAGCAGTGAGCAGGGGAGGTCCCAATATGGCAAAAACATTCAGTACTTC.

This clone was recorded at least ten times. The chain is built from TRBV6-2 or TRBV6-3 and TRBJ1-5; tentatively, D is TRBD1 (6 bases). This CDR3 is 15 amino acids long. V lost 1 base and J lost 6, with 13 bases in between. Germline-derived CDR1 and CDR2 are MNHEY and SVGEGT. CDR3 in DNA: TGTGCCAGCAGTTACTGGAGGGACAAAGTTCAGCCCCAGCATTTT. This sequence encodes CASSYWRDKVQPQHF.

The V and J genes are TRBV24-1 and TRBJ2-3, with TRBD2 as a possible D gene (7 bases). CDR1 is KGHDR and CDR2 is SFDVKD in the germline V gene. V lost 10 bases to trimming and J lost 4 bases, with 17 bases between them. This CDR3 comprises 14 residues. In DNA form, the CDR3 reads TGTGCCACAAATGTTGGGGGGGGCGCAGATACGCAGTATTTT. Its protein product is CATNVGGGADTQYF.

This clone was picked up many times. The chain carries TRBV11-3 and TRBJ2-1; 8 bases map to TRBD2. The V gene end was trimmed by 4 bases and the J gene end by 9 bases; junction bases not matched to a gene: 8. CDR1 and CDR2 from the germline V gene are SGHNT and YENEEA. The CDR3 sequence is 14 residues long. CDR3 bases: TGTGCCAGCAGCTGGTTTAGCGGGGTGGGTGAGCAGTTCTTC. Protein product: CASSWFSGVGEQFF. Together with reference TRBV11-3 and TRBJ2-1, the CDR3 gives the full variable domain: EAGVVQSPRYKIIEKKQPVAFWCNPISGHNTLYWYLQNLGQGPELLIRYENEEAVDDSQLPKDRFSAERLKGVDSTLKIQPAELGDSAVYLCASSWFSGVGEQFFGPGTRLTVL.

In this sample, this clone turned up many times. The V gene is TRBV5-5, the J gene TRBJ1-5, with unresolved D. V shed 0 bases and J shed 4 bases, with 8 bases lying between them. Germline assignment: CDR1 SGHKS and CDR2 YYEKEE (reference sequence). There are 14 residues in the CDR3. CDR3 in DNA: TGTGCCAGCAGCTTGGACATTATTAATCAGCCCCAGCATTTT. It encodes CASSLDIINQPQHF.

This clone occurred a few times. The chain carries TRBV11-2 and TRBJ2-3; possible D gene TRBD2, 6 bases. The CDR3 runs 19 residues. CDR1 SGHAT and CDR2 FQNNGV come from the germline V gene. Trimming removed 2 bases at V and 2 bases at J, with 23 bases between. Written as DNA, the CDR3 is TGTGCCAGCAGCTTAAACGGGGGTTTCTGGGTGAAGGACACAGATACGCAGTATTTT. It yields the protein CASSLNGGFWVKDTDTQYF.

This clone was seen repeatedly, ten times or more. The J gene is TRBJ2-3, the V gene TRBV5-1; D is uncertain. The CDR3 contains 11 residues. Germline CDR1 reads SGHRS; CDR2 reads YFSETQ. V lost 4 bases and J 4 bases, leaving 4 bases between the germline ends. CDR3 sequence reads: CASSVSDTQYF. CDR3 DNA sequence: TGCGCCAGCAGCGTATCAGATACGCAGTATTTT.

This clone was recorded many times. The chain combines TRBV5-4 with TRBJ2-2; a weak D match, TRBD2 (5 bases). The germline gives CDR1 SGHNT, CDR2 YYREEE (reference sequence). The CDR3 is 14 amino acids. V gave up 0 bases and J gave up 4 bases, with 7 bases separating them. Here the CDR3 reads CASSLGTGTGELFF. The CDR3 DNA follows: TGTGCCAGCAGCTTGGGGACTGGCACCGGGGAGCTGTTTTTT.

This rearrangement joins TRBV28 to TRBJ1-2; possible D gene TRBD1, 6 bases. The CDR3 covers 11 residues. The germline CDR1 and CDR2 sequences are MDHEN and SYDVKM. The germline V and J ends were trimmed by 10 bases and 8 bases, with 14 bases remaining between them. This CDR3 is CATAETGGYTF. The CDR3 DNA follows: TGTGCCACAGCGGAGACAGGAGGCTACACCTTC.

This clone has only a few counts. The V and J genes are TRBV23-1 and TRBJ2-3; weak D call: TRBD1 (6 bases). TRBV23-1 is placed among ORFs of uncertain function. The CDR3 covers 16 residues. V was trimmed by 1 base and J by 2 bases, leaving 13 bases between them. The CDR3 region is CASSQFPRDTTDTQYF. CDR3 DNA: TGCGCCAGCAGTCAATTCCCCCGGGACACCACAGATACGCAGTATTTT.

This clone was seen at least ten times. The chain recombines TRBV6-5 with TRBJ1-2; the match to TRBD1 covers 11 bases. This CDR3 has 15 residues. After removal of 5 bases from V and 4 bases from J, the junction contained 6 bases not matched to a gene. Germline V CDR1 and CDR2: MNHEY, SVGAGI. The CDR3 DNA follows: TGTGCCAGCAGTCAGGGGACAGGGGGAAGCTATGGCTACACCTTC. Its protein product is CASSQGTGGSYGYTF.

Ten or more counts support this clone. The chain employs TRBV7-9 and TRBJ2-1; 8 bases align to TRBD2. CDR3 length: 15 residues. J gave up 6 bases and V 5 bases, and 9 bases lay outside the gene matches. In germline, CDR1 is SEHNR, CDR2 FQNEAQ (reference sequence). CDR3 loop: CASSERGTRSNEQFF. CDR3 sequence (DNA): TGTGCCAGCAGCGAACGGGGGACTAGGAGCAATGAGCAGTTCTTC.

This clone occurred a few times. V is TRBV4-1 and J is TRBJ2-7; D gene uncertain. The germline gives CDR1 MGHRA, CDR2 YSYEKL. V gave up 0 bases and J gave up 0 bases, with 6 bases separating them. CDR3 size: 14 residues. The CDR3: CASSQDLPSYEQYF. DNA of the CDR3: TGCGCCAGCAGCCAAGATCTCCCCTCCTACGAGCAGTACTTC.

This clone turned up a few times. This chain connects TRBV12-3 or TRBV12-4 to TRBJ2-5; 11 bases are shared with TRBD2. The CDR3 is made up of 18 amino acids. V lost 3 bases and J lost 7; bases outside the gene matches: 16. The CDR3 DNA reads TGTGCCAGCAGTTTGGGGAAGGCTAGCGGGGGGTCGGGGGGGACCCAGTACTTC. Translating gives CASSLGKASGGSGGTQYF.

The chain carries TRBV30 and TRBJ2-6; D call uncertain. Germline V gene lookup returns CDR1 GTSNPN and CDR2 SVGIG (reference sequence). The ends were cut back, 2 bases at V and 1 base at J, with 3 bases in the middle. This CDR3 has 13 amino acids. The CDR3 nucleotides are TGTGCCTGGAGTTCATCTGGGGCCAACGTCCTGACTTTC. The encoded protein is CAWSSSGANVLTF.

In this sample, this clone turned up many times. V gene TRBV9 combines with J gene TRBJ1-1; a weak D match, TRBD1 (5 bases). Per germline, CDR1 SGDLS and CDR2 YYNGEE. The CDR3 covers 15 residues. Between the trimmed V and J ends, which lost 0 bases and 3 bases, there was a span of 12 bases. The DNA for the CDR3 is TGTGCCAGCAGCGTAGGCGGGGGGACGTACACTGAAGCTTTCTTT. It is translated as CASSVGGGTYTEAFF.

This clone was found many times. This chain connects TRBV30 to TRBJ1-1, with D unclear. This CDR3 comprises 13 residues. The V gene lost 1 base and the J gene lost 1 base, with 7 bases spanning the gap. Looked up from germline, CDR1 is GTSNPN and CDR2 is SVGIG (reference sequence). The CDR3 DNA is TGTGCCTGGAGTGGGCAGGCGAACACTGAAGCTTTCTTT. It translates to CAWSGQANTEAFF.

There are a few counts of this clone. CDR3 sequence: CASSVVGQVGTGELFF. The CDR3 DNA sequence: TGTGCCAGCAGCGTAGTGGGGCAGGTCGGCACCGGGGAGCTGTTTTTT. The chain has TRBV9 and TRBJ2-2, with D possibly TRBD1 on 5 matching bases. CDR3 length: 16 residues. The germline V gene has CDR1 SGDLS and CDR2 YYNGEE. Trimming pared 0 bases from V and 4 bases from J, leaving 13 bases between.

Many counts were recorded for this clone. V and J are TRBV5-4 and TRBJ2-3, with TRBD2 matching over 10 bases. CDR3 length: 17 amino acids. V trimming: 1 base; J trimming: 0 bases; junction bases outside the gene matches: 5. CDR1 and CDR2 from the germline V gene are SGHNT and YYREEE (reference sequence). The CDR3 DNA sequence: TGTGCCAGCAGCTTGAGACTAGCGGGTTCTAGCACAGATACGCAGTATTTT. It specifies CASSLRLAGSSTDTQYF.

This clone was picked up a small number of times. The chain combines TRBV9 with TRBJ1-1, with D hard to call. The germline CDR1 and CDR2 sequences are SGDLS and YYNGEE. V lost 0 bases and J 1 base, leaving 7 bases between the germline ends. CDR3 length: 14 amino acids. As DNA, the CDR3 is TGTGCCAGCAGCGTAGTTTTACAGAACACTGAAGCTTTCTTT. This codes for CASSVVLQNTEAFF. Full variable domain (rest looked up from reference TRBV9 and TRBJ1-1): DSGVTQTPKHLITATGQRVTLRCSPRSGDLSVYWYQQSLDQGLQFLIQYYNGEERAKGNILERFSAQQFPDLHSELNLSSLELGDSALYFCASSVVLQNTEAFFGQGTRLTVV.

There are many counts of this clone. V and J are TRBV18 and TRBJ1-1, with D perhaps matching TRBD1 (5 bases). Germline CDR1 is KGHSH and CDR2 is LQKENI. The CDR3 has 14 residues. V lost 6 bases and J 0 bases, leaving 11 bases between the germline ends. The CDR3 loop is CASSAGGLNTEAFF. The CDR3 DNA reads as TGTGCCAGCTCCGCGGGGGGGTTGAACACTGAAGCTTTCTTT.

The sample holds many counts of this clone. The chain couples TRBV5-4 to TRBJ2-7, with 12 bases fitting TRBD2. The CDR3 loop spans 14 amino acids. Germline CDR1 is SGHNT and CDR2 is YYREEE (reference sequence). J gave up 4 bases and V 4 bases, and 3 bases lay outside the gene matches. The CDR3 spells CASSLAGGEYEQYF. CDR3 bases: TGTGCCAGCAGCCTAGCGGGAGGGGAGTACGAGCAGTACTTC.

This clone was recorded at least ten times. The genes are TRBV28 and TRBJ2-3; 9 bases map to TRBD2. CDR1 and CDR2 from the germline V gene are MDHEN and SYDVKM. V gave up 9 bases and J gave up 3 bases; unmatched junction bases: 7. The CDR3 length is 14 residues. The CDR3 spells CASPPAGGTDTQYF. In nucleotides, the CDR3 is TGTGCCAGTCCCCCCGCGGGAGGGACAGATACGCAGTATTTT.

There are many counts of this clone. The V gene is TRBV7-2, the J gene TRBJ1-6; perhaps TRBD1 as D (6 bases). Germline CDR1 SGHTA, CDR2 FQGNSA. Trimming cost V 5 bases and J 6 bases, with 8 bases left between them. The CDR3 covers 13 residues. For the CDR3, the DNA is TGTGCCAGCAGCGGGGGCGGTAATTCACCCCTCCACTTT. It translates to CASSGGGNSPLHF.

This clone was recorded a few times. This chain joins TRBV10-1 and TRBJ1-2; D is possibly TRBD1 (5 bases). CDR3 length: 19 amino acids. V was clipped by 0 bases and J by 4 bases, with 24 bases between them. Germline-derived CDR1 and CDR2 are WNHNN and SYGVQD (reference sequence). CDR3 nucleotide sequence: TGCGCCAGCAGTGAGTCGTTTTGGACCTTCAAGGGGCTAATCTATGGCTACACCTTC. Translation gives CASSESFWTFKGLIYGYTF.

This clone occurred a few times. The chain joins TRBV29-1 to TRBJ2-7; 7 bases agree with TRBD1. This CDR3 spans 14 amino acids. CDR1 is SQVTM, CDR2 ANQGSEA, per germline. V was pared by 3 bases and J by 6 bases, with 11 bases of the junction left unmatched. The chain's CDR3 is CSVETGQTTPEQYF. In DNA form, the CDR3 reads TGCAGCGTTGAGACGGGACAGACGACCCCCGAGCAGTACTTC.

Many counts were recorded for this clone. V is TRBV6-1 and J is TRBJ2-1; D is undetermined. Germline assignment: CDR1 MNHNS and CDR2 SASEGT. The CDR3 is 14 residues long. V was cut by 6 bases and J by 0 bases, with 9 bases left in between. The CDR3 region has the DNA TGTGCCAGCAGAATAGTTAGCTCCTACAATGAGCAGTTCTTC. It encodes CASRIVSSYNEQFF.

The chain has TRBV6-5 and TRBJ2-5, with 12 bases lining up with TRBD2. The germline gives CDR1 MNHEY, CDR2 SVGAGI. This CDR3 is 15 amino acids long. J gave up 9 bases and V 6 bases, and 11 bases lay outside the gene matches. CDR3 protein: CASRLTTSGGGAQYF. The CDR3 DNA reads as TGTGCCAGCAGGCTCACGACTAGCGGGGGTGGGGCCCAGTACTTC.